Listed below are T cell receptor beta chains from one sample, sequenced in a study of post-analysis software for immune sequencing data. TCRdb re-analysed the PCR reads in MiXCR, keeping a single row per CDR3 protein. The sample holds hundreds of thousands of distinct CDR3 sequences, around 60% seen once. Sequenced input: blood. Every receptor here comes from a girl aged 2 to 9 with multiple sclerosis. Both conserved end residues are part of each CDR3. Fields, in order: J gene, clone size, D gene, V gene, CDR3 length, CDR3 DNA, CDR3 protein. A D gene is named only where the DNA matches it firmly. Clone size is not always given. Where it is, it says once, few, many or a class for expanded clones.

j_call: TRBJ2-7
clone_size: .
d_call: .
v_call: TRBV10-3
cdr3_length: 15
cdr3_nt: TGTGCCATCAGTGTGGTGGACACGCCAACCTACGAGCAGTACTTC
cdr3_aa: CAISVVDTPTYEQYF

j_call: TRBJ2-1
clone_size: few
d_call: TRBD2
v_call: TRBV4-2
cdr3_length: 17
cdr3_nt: TGTGCCAGCAGCCTTAAAACCGGGACTAGCGCCTACAATGAGCAGTTCTTC
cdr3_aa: CASSLKTGTSAYNEQFF

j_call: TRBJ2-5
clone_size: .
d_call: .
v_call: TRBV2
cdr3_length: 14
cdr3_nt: TGTGCCGCCCGGAGAGGGAATTCTCGAGAGACCCAGTACTTC
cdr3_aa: CAARRGNSRETQYF

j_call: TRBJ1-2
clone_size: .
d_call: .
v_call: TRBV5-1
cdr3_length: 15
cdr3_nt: TGCGCCAGCAGCTTGGGGCGGGGGTCCGCCTATGGCTACACCTTC
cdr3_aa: CASSLGRGSAYGYTF

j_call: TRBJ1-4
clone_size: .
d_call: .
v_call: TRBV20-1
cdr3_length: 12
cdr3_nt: TGCAGTGCTAGAGAAGTTAATGAAAAACTGTTTTTT
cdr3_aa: CSAREVNEKLFF

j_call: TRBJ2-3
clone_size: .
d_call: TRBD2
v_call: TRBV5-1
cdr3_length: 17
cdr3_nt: TGCGCCAGCAGCTTGGGCCCCCTAGCGGGGGCCACCGATACGCAGTATTTT
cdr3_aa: CASSLGPLAGATDTQYF

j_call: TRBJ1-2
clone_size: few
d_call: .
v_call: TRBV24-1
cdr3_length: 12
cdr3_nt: TGTGCCACCAGTGCTACAGGATATGGCTACACCTTC
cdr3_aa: CATSATGYGYTF

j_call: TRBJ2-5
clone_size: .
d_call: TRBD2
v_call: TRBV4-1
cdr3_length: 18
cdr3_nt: TGCGCCAGCAGCCAACAAACCGAGGGACTAGCGACGGTCGAGACCCAGTACTTC
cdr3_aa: CASSQQTEGLATVETQYF

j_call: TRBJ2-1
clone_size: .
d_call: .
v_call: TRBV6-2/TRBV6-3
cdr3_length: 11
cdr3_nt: TGTGCCAGCAGTTACGGCACAGAGCAGTTCTTC
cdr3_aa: CASSYGTEQFF

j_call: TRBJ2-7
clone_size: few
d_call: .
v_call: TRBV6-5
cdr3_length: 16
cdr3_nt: TGTGCCAGCCGAGTGGAACCGTTTACCGTACCCTACGAGCAGTACTTC
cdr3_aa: CASRVEPFTVPYEQYF

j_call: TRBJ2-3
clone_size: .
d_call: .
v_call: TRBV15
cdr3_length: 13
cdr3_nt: TGTGCCACCAGCAGAGGGGGGACAGATACGCAGTATTTT
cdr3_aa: CATSRGGTDTQYF

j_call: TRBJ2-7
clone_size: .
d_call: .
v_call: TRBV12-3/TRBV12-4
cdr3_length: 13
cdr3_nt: TGTGCCAGCAGTTTCACAGGTCCCAACGAGCAGTACTTC
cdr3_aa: CASSFTGPNEQYF

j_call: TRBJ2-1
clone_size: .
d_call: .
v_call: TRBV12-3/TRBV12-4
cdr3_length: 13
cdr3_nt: TGTGCCGCCTCAAAGGAGGGGTACAATGAGCAGTTCTTC
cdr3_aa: CAASKEGYNEQFF

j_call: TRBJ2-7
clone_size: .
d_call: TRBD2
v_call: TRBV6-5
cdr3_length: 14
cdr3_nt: TGTGCCAGCAGGTTAGCGGGAGGGTCCTACGAGCAGTACTTC
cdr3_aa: CASRLAGGSYEQYF

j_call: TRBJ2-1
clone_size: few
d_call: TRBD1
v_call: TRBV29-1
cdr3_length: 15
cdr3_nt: TGCAGCGTTGATAGGGGGACAGGTCGAGGGGATGAGCAGTTCTTC
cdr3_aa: CSVDRGTGRGDEQFF

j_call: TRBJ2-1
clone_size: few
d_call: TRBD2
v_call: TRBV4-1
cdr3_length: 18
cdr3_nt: TGCGCCAGCAGCCGGAATGGGTTACTAGCGGGTCGCGACAATGAGCAGTTCTTC
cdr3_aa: CASSRNGLLAGRDNEQFF

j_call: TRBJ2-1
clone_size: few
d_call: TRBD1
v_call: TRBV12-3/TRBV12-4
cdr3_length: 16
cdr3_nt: TGTGCCAGCAGTTTTCTTGGGACAGGGGCGAACAATGAGCAGTTCTTC
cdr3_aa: CASSFLGTGANNEQFF

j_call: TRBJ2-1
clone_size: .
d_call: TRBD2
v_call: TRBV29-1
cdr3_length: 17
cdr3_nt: TGCAGCGTTGAAGGGGAAGCGGGGGGACGCTCCTACAATGAGCAGTTCTTC
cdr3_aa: CSVEGEAGGRSYNEQFF

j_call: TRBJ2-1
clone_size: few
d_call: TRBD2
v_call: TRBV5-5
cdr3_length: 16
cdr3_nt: TGTGCCAGCAGCTTAGGACTAGCGGACACCTACAATGAGCAGTTCTTC
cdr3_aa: CASSLGLADTYNEQFF

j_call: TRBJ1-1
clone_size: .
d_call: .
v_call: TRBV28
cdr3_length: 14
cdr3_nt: TGTGCCAGCACCGGGGGTCAGAATGCTTGGGAAGCTTTCTTT
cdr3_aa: CASTGGQNAWEAFF

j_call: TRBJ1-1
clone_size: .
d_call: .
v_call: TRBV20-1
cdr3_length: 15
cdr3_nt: TGCAGTGCCCAGTACGGCGGGCGGGTGAACACTGAAGCTTTCTTT
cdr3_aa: CSAQYGGRVNTEAFF

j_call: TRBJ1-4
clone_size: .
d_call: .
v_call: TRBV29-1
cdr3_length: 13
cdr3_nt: TGCAGCGTTATGGGCAGGAGTACTGAAAAACTGTTTTTT
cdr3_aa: CSVMGRSTEKLFF

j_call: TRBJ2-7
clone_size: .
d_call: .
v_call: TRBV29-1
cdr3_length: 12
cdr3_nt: TGCAGCGTTTTTGGGCAGTACTACGAGCAGTACTTC
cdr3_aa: CSVFGQYYEQYF

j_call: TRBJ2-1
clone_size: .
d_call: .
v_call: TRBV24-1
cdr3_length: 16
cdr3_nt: TGTGCCACCGGTAGAATGGGGGCCAGGGGCTACAATGAGCAGTTCTTC
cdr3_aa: CATGRMGARGYNEQFF

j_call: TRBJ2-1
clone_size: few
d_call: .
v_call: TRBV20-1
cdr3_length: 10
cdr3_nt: TGCAGTGCTAGTATCAACGAGCAGTTCTTC
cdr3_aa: CSASINEQFF

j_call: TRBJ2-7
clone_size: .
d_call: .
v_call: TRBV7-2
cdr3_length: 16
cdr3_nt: TGTGCCAGCAGTCACCAGCGGAGGAGCTCCTACAATGAGCAGTACTTC
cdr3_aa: CASSHQRRSSYNEQYF

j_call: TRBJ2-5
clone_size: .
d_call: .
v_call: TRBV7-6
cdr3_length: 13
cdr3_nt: TGTGCCAGCAGCTTCCAGCGTTCAGAGACCCAGTACTTC
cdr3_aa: CASSFQRSETQYF

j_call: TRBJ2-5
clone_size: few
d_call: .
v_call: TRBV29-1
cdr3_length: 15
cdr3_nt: TGCAGCGTTGACGGCAGGGGCGCCCCCCAAGAGACCCAGTACTTC
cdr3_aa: CSVDGRGAPQETQYF

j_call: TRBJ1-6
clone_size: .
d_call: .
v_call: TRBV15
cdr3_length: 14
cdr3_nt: TGTGACACCAGCAGAGAAGCCAATAATTCACCCCTCCACTTT
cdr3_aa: CDTSREANNSPLHF

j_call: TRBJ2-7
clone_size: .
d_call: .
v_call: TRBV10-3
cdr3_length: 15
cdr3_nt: TGTGCCATCGGTACTAGCCCTGACTCCTCCTACGAGCAGTACTTC
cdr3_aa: CAIGTSPDSSYEQYF

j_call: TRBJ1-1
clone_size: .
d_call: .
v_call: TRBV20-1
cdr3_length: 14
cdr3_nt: TGCAGTGCTGCTGGTATCGGGCTGAACACTGAAGCTTTCTTT
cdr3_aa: CSAAGIGLNTEAFF

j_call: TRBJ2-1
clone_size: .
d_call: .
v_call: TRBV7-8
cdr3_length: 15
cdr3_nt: TGTGCCAGCAGCTTAGCGGGGGATCCATACAATGAGCAGTTCTTC
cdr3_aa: CASSLAGDPYNEQFF

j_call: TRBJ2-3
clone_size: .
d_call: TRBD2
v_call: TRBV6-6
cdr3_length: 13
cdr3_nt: TGTGCCAGTAGACTAGCCCGCACAGATACGCAGTATTTT
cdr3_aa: CASRLARTDTQYF

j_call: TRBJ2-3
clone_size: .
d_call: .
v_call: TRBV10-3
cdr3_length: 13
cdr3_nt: TGTGCCATCGGGGGCTTCAAATCAGATACGCAGTATTTT
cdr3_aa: CAIGGFKSDTQYF

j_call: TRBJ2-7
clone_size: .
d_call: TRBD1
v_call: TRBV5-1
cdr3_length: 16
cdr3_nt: TGCGCCAGCAGCTTGATCGGGGGACAGGAGGGCTACGAGCAGTACTTC
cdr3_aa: CASSLIGGQEGYEQYF

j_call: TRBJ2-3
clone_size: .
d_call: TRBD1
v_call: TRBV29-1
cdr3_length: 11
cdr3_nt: TGCAGCACCACAGGGGTAGATACGCAGTATTTT
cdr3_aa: CSTTGVDTQYF

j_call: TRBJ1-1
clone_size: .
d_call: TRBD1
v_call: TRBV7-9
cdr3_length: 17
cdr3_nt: TGTGCCAGCAGCTTGACAGGGGGGCGAGGAGGGAACACTGAAGCTTTCTTT
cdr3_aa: CASSLTGGRGGNTEAFF

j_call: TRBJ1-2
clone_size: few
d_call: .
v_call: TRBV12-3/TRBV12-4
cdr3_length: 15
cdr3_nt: TGTGCCAGCACCGTTTTGCCGGGGGCGGAATATGGCTGCACCTTC
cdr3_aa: CASTVLPGAEYGCTF

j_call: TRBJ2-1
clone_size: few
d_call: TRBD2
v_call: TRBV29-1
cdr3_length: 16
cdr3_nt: TGCAGCGGGACAAATGATAGCGGGAGGGCCAGAAATGAGCAGTTCTTC
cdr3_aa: CSGTNDSGRARNEQFF

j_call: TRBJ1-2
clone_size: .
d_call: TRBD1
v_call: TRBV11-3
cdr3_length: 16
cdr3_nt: TGTGCCAGCAGCTTGGGGACAGGGCCTAATCTATATGGCTACACCTTC
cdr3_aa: CASSLGTGPNLYGYTF

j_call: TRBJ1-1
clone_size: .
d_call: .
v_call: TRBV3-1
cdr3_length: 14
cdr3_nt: TGTGCCAGCAGCCAGGGCTGGAGGGACACTGAAGCTTTCTTT
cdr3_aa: CASSQGWRDTEAFF

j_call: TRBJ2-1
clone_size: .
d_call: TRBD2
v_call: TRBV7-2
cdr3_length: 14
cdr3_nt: TGTGCCAGCAGCTTCGGCGGGGAGGGGAATGAGCAGTTCTTC
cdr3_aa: CASSFGGEGNEQFF

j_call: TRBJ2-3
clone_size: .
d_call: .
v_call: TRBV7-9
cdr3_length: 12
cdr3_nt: TGTGCCAGCAGCGAGGACGGAGATACGCAGTATTTT
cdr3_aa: CASSEDGDTQYF

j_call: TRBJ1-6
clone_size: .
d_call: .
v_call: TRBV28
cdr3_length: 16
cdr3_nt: TGTGCCAGCAGTTCGTACCCGACAGAACCTAATTCACCCCTCCACTTT
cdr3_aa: CASSSYPTEPNSPLHF

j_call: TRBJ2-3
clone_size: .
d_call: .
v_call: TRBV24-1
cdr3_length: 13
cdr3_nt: TGTGCCACCAGTGATTTAACAGCAGATACGCAGTATTTT
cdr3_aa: CATSDLTADTQYF

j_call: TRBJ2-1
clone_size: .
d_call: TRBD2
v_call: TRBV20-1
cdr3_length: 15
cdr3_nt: TGCAGTGCCCCTAGCGGGCTAGCCTCCTACAATGAGCAGTTCTTC
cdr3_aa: CSAPSGLASYNEQFF

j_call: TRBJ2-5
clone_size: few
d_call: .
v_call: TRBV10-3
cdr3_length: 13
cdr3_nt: TGTGCCATCAGACCGGGACTCCAAGAGACCCAGTACTTC
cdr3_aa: CAIRPGLQETQYF

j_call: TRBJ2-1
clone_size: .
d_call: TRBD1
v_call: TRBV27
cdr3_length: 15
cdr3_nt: TGTGCCAGCAGTCCGTCCCGACAGGGATCGGTTGAGCAGTTCTTC
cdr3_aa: CASSPSRQGSVEQFF

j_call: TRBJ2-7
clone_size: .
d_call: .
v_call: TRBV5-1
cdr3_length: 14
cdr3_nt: TGCGCCAGCAAGCTTGGTTCTTCGGGATACGAGCAGTACTTC
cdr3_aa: CASKLGSSGYEQYF

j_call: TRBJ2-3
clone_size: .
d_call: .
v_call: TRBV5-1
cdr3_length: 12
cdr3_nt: TGCGCCAGCAGCTTCGTCTCAGATACGCAGTATTTT
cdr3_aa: CASSFVSDTQYF

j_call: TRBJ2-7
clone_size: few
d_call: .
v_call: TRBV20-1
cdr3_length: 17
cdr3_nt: TGCAGTGCTCTAGACCGCCGGATAGGAATAGGTTCTTACGAGCAGTACTTC
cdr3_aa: CSALDRRIGIGSYEQYF

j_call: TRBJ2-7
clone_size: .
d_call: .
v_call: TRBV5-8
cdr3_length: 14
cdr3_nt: TGTGCCAGCAGTAACCGGGACACCCCCTACGAGCAGTACTTC
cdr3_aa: CASSNRDTPYEQYF

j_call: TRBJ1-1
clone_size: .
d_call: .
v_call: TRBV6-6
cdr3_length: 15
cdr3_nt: TGTGCCAGCAGTTCGTTAACAGGGTTGGGCACTGAAGCTTTCTTT
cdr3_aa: CASSSLTGLGTEAFF

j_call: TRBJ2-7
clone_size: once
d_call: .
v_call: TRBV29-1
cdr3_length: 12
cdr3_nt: TGCAGCGTTGGGGACACAGCCTACGAGCAGTACTTC
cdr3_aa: CSVGDTAYEQYF

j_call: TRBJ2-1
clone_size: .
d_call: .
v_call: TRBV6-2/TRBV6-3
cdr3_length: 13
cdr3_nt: TGTGCCAGCAGTTATGCCCGGACGAATGAGCAGTTCTTC
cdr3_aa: CASSYARTNEQFF

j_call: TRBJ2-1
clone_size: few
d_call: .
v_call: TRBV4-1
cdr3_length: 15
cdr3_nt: TGCGCCAGCAGCCAAACGGAGGGGGCGCGGGAGGAGCAGTTCTTC
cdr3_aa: CASSQTEGAREEQFF

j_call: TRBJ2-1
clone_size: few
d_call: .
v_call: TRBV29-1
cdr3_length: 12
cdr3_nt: TGCAGCGTTGGGCCTAGTAACAATGAGCAGTTCTTC
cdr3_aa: CSVGPSNNEQFF

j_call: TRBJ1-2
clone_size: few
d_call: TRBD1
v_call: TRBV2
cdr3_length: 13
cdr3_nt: TGTGCCAGCAGTGGACAGGGGCACTACGGCTACACCTTC
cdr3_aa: CASSGQGHYGYTF

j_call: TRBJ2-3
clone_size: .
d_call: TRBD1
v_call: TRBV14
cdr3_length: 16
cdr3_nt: TGTGCCAGCAGCGGACAGGGCTTGGAAGTCGTGGATACGCAGTATTTT
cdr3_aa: CASSGQGLEVVDTQYF